The 21 T cell receptor beta chains reported below all come from one sample, sequenced in a study of OX40 agonist ivuxolimab in advanced cancers. Measured with immunoSEQ multiplex PCR; TCRdb has only the in-frame clones, and not every one. The sample consists of over 25,000 clones, 81% of them appearing once. This sample comprised CD4+ or CD8+ T cells sorted from blood, obtained in a trial of the OX40 agonist ivuxolimab. The origin of the receptors is an adult with an advanced solid tumor such as melanoma, head and neck, liver or kidney cancer.

This chain uses TRBV6-5 with TRBJ1-1, with D unclear. CDR1 is MNHEY and CDR2 is SVGAGI in the germline V gene. This CDR3 is built from 13 residues. The V and J ends lost 2 bases and 1 base respectively, with 5 bases between them. The CDR3 DNA sequence: TGTGCCAGCAGTTACCGACAGAACACTGAAGCTTTCTTT. Translation gives CASSYRQNTEAFF.

This clone appeared once. The chain couples TRBV9 to TRBJ2-2; 7 bases are shared with TRBD2. This CDR3 has 16 residues. The junction had 9 bases not matched to a gene; V was cut back by 0 bases and J by 7 bases. CDR1 and CDR2 from the germline V gene are SGDLS and YYNGEE. The CDR3 spells CASSVDGGSINGELFF. Written as DNA, the CDR3 is TGTGCCAGCAGCGTAGATGGCGGGAGTATTAACGGGGAGCTGTTTTTT.

The rearrangement uses TRBV5-6 and TRBJ2-7; D remains ambiguous. V shed 1 base and J shed 1 base, with 6 bases lying between them. CDR1 is SGHDT, CDR2 YYEEEE, per germline. The CDR3 is 13 residues long. CDR3 region: CASSLWGSYEQYF. In DNA, the CDR3 is TGTGCCAGCAGCTTGTGGGGATCCTACGAGCAGTACTTC.

This chain uses TRBV5-1 with TRBJ1-4; TRBD1 matches 8 bases. The V gene end was trimmed by 4 bases and the J gene end by 1 base; junction bases not matched to a gene: 6. The germline V gene has CDR1 SGHRS and CDR2 YFSETQ. CDR3 length equals 16 residues. The chain's CDR3 is CASSTDRVGTNEKLFF. The CDR3 region has the DNA TGCGCCAGCAGCACGGACAGGGTCGGAACTAATGAAAAACTGTTTTTT.

V and J are TRBV15 and TRBJ2-7, with D possibly being TRBD2 (5 bases). Germline V gene sequence: CDR1 LNHNV, CDR2 YYDKDF (reference sequence). Trimming shortened V by 3 bases and J by 4 bases, and 7 bases separated the two germline ends. The CDR3 sequence is 12 residues long. CDR3 nucleotides: TGTGCCACCAGCAGGGACTCGTACGAGCAGTACTTC. Translated, it gives CATSRDSYEQYF.

The chain uses TRBV29-1 and TRBJ2-7; D might be TRBD1 or TRBD2, each matching 5 bases. V dropped 0 bases and J dropped 2 bases, with 8 bases sitting between them. This CDR3 is built from 13 residues. Germline V gene sequence: CDR1 SQVTM, CDR2 ANQGSEA. The DNA for the CDR3 is TGCAGCGTTGAAGATGGGACCCCCTACGAGCAGTACTTC. This sequence encodes CSVEDGTPYEQYF.

The chain links TRBV6-5 to TRBJ2-2, with TRBD1 identical over 10 bases. Trimming at V came to 6 bases and at J to 5 bases, leaving 0 bases not matched to a gene. In germline, CDR1 is MNHEY, CDR2 SVGAGI. This CDR3 is built from 13 residues. For the CDR3, the DNA is TGTGCCAGCAGGGACAGGGGGACCGGGGAGCTGTTTTTT. Its translation is CASRDRGTGELFF.

This clone has a single count. The chain recombines TRBV11-2 with TRBJ1-1; tentatively, D is TRBD1 (6 bases). V lost 5 bases to trimming and J lost 3 bases, with 19 bases between them. The CDR3 is 16 amino acids. Germline V gives CDR1 SGHAT, CDR2 FQNNGV. For the CDR3, the DNA is TGTGCCAGCAGCCTAGGGGGTACGGGGCCGCACACTGAAGCTTTCTTT. Amino acid sequence: CASSLGGTGPHTEAFF.

This chain links TRBV7-8 with TRBJ2-7, with D perhaps matching TRBD1 or TRBD2 (5 bases each). This CDR3 is 14 amino acids long. The V gene's germline CDR1 is SGHVS and CDR2 FQNEAQ. Trimming shortened V by 7 bases and J by 1 base, and 14 bases separated the two germline ends. CDR3 in amino acids: CASTGTTGSYEQYF. The CDR3 coding sequence is TGTGCCAGCACCGGGACGACCGGTTCCTACGAGCAGTACTTC.

This clone has more than one count but fewer than ten. V and J are TRBV18 and TRBJ2-2; 10 nucleotides agree with TRBD2. CDR1 KGHSH and CDR2 LQKENI come from the germline V gene. Trimming took 5 bases from V and 5 from J; bases not matched to a gene: 8. This CDR3 is built from 16 residues. The CDR3 DNA reads TGTGCCAGCTCAAGGACAATAGCGGGAGGAACCGGGGAGCTGTTTTTT. Its protein is CASSRTIAGGTGELFF. Full variable domain (rest looked up from reference TRBV18 and TRBJ2-2): NAGVMQNPRHLVRRRGQEARLRCSPMKGHSHVYWYRQLPEEGLKFMVYLQKENIIDESGMPKERFSAEFPKEGPSILRIQQVVRGDSAAYFCASSRTIAGGTGELFFGEGSRLTVL.

The chain carries TRBV4-1 and TRBJ2-1; the match to TRBD2 covers 13 bases. The CDR3 runs to 16 residues. V was clipped by 2 bases and J by 3 bases; unmatched bases: 1. CDR1 is MGHRA and CDR2 is YSYEKL in the germline V gene. The CDR3: CASSQRTSGGYNEQFF. For the CDR3, the DNA is TGCGCCAGCAGCCAAAGGACTAGCGGGGGCTACAATGAGCAGTTCTTC.

In DNA, the CDR3 is TGCGCCAGCAGCCAAGTAGCCCAAGAGACCCAGTACTTC. Translating gives CASSQVAQETQYF. The chain uses TRBV4-1 and TRBJ2-5; D not certain. This CDR3 contains 13 residues. Germline values: CDR1 MGHRA, CDR2 YSYEKL. Trimming removed 1 base at V and 1 base at J, with 4 bases between.

V gene TRBV27 combines with J gene TRBJ1-4, with D unresolved. The ends were cut back, 6 bases at V and 8 bases at J, with 16 bases in the middle. The CDR3 is 14 amino acids. CDR1 is MNHEY and CDR2 is SMNVEV in the germline V gene (reference sequence). The CDR3 sequence: CASSPNYGVEKLFF. The CDR3 DNA reads as TGTGCCAGCAGCCCAAACTATGGAGTAGAAAAACTGTTTTTT.

This chain connects TRBV9 to TRBJ2-1, with TRBD2 matching 9 bases. This CDR3 is built from 15 residues. V trimming: 5 bases; J trimming: 5 bases; junction bases outside the gene matches: 8. Germline CDR1 is SGDLS and CDR2 is YYNGEE. This chain's CDR3 is CASSRSGGPDNEQFF. DNA of the CDR3: TGTGCCAGCAGTCGAAGCGGGGGGCCTGACAATGAGCAGTTCTTC.

This sequence joins TRBV10-3 and TRBJ2-2; TRBD1 aligns across 7 bases. J lost 0 bases, V lost 4 bases, and 26 bases had no gene match. CDR1 is ENHRY, CDR2 SYGVKD, per germline. The CDR3 extends over 23 amino acids. Here the CDR3 reads CAISGRTGRTPGKDRTNTGELFF. The CDR3 nucleotides read TGTGCCATCAGTGGGAGGACAGGACGAACACCGGGAAAAGACAGGACGAACACCGGGGAGCTGTTTTTT.

This sequence joins TRBV14 and TRBJ2-1; a weak D match, TRBD1 (7 bases). The CDR3 covers 15 residues. Germline V lookup: CDR1 SGHDN, CDR2 FVKESK. Trimming stripped 1 base from V and 6 bases from J, with 13 bases between. In DNA, the CDR3 is TGTGCCAGCAGCCAAGTTTCAGGGGGGAGCAATGAGCAGTTCTTC. Its translation: CASSQVSGGSNEQFF.

The chain recombines TRBV9 with TRBJ2-7; 9 nucleotides line up with TRBD1. The CDR3 is made up of 15 amino acids. Germline V gene lookup returns CDR1 SGDLS and CDR2 YYNGEE. V lost 4 bases to trimming and J lost 4 bases; unmatched junction nucleotides: 9. CDR3 in amino acids: CASSPPGTGLYEQYF. The CDR3 bases are TGTGCCAGCAGCCCCCCCGGGACAGGGTTGTACGAGCAGTACTTC.

The chain carries TRBV27 and TRBJ2-1; TRBD1 might be the D (6 bases). This CDR3 has 16 amino acids. V was cut by 0 bases and J by 0 bases, with 9 bases left in between. The germline V gene has CDR1 MNHEY and CDR2 SMNVEV (reference sequence). The CDR3 DNA reads as TGTGCCAGCAGTTTATCTCAGGGGCCCTCCTACAATGAGCAGTTCTTC. Translating it yields CASSLSQGPSYNEQFF.

Comments on this clone: This same CDR3 is encoded by further DNA sequences in the sample. The chain has TRBV19 and TRBJ1-1; no clear D. Germline V gives CDR1 LNHDA, CDR2 SQIVND (reference sequence). The CDR3 covers 13 residues. Trimming left V 3 bases short and J 0 bases short, with 5 bases between. CDR3 DNA: TGTGCCAGTAGTATTGGGGTGAACACTGAAGCTTTCTTT. This gives the protein CASSIGVNTEAFF.

The J gene is TRBJ2-1, the V gene TRBV21-1; TRBD1 was called by the table and not checked on the DNA. TRBV21-1 is given as a pseudogene. CDR3 length: 18 residues. The CDR3 bases are TGTGCCAGCAGCAAAGGTCGAGGGACAGGGGGCGAATACAATGAGCAGTTCTTC. Its translation: CASSKGRGTGGEYNEQFF.

The DNA for the CDR3 is TGTGCCAGTAGCCGGGACAGGGACTATGGCTACACCTTC. It is translated as CASSRDRDYGYTF. The gene calls are TRBV19 and TRBJ1-2; 9 bases map to TRBD1. The germline V gene has CDR1 LNHDA and CDR2 SQIVND (reference sequence). The CDR3 is 13 residues long. The V and J ends lost 6 bases and 3 bases, in that order; junction bases with no gene match: 2.